These T cell receptor beta chains were read from a single sample in a study of CD8 T cells in ankylosing spondylitis. From the 5' RACE reads, TCRdb called clonotypes with MiXCR, one entry per CDR3 protein. This sample carries 300,000 to 400,000 distinct CDR3 sequences, 20% to 25% of them seen once, and the ten largest clones take less than 20%. Source material: blood, either unsorted or a sorted T cell fraction (not recorded which). Receptors were obtained from a male donor with ankylosing spondylitis. Each CDR3 is given with its conserved first and last residue. A D gene is named only where the DNA matches it firmly. A row's size may be missing; if present it is once, few, many or a size class.

clone_size d_call j_call v_call cdr3_nt cdr3_aa
few NA TRBJ2-1 TRBV7-3 TGTGCCAGCAGCGCCCTTGGAGCCCACGGGGTAGGTGAGCAGTTCTTC CASSALGAHGVGEQFF
NA NA TRBJ2-5 TRBV12-3/TRBV12-4 TGTGCCAGCACCCAAGGGTCGCGCTTGCAAGAGACCCAGTACTTC CASTQGSRLQETQYF
few NA TRBJ2-7 TRBV20-1 TGCAGTGCTAGCGAGTCCAGGGGAGGGTACGAGCAGTACTTC CSASESRGGYEQYF
NA NA TRBJ1-2 TRBV29-1 TGCAGCGTTGGAACTCGACTCGTACCCGGGGGTGGCTACACCTTC CSVGTRLVPGGGYTF
few TRBD1 TRBJ1-3 TRBV7-9 TGTGCCAGCAGCCCACGTCCCGGGACAGGGGTCGGAAACACCATATATTTT CASSPRPGTGVGNTIYF
NA NA TRBJ1-2 TRBV20-1 TGCAGTGAGTTGGCCCGTCCTATCGATGGCTACACCTTC CSELARPIDGYTF
few NA TRBJ2-7 TRBV7-2 TGTGCCAGCAGCGCGAATACCGGTGGACACGAGCAGTACTTC CASSANTGGHEQYF
many NA TRBJ2-2 TRBV7-6 TGTGCCAGCAGCTTAGAGGGACCCCTTCCCGGGGAGCTGTTTTTT CASSLEGPLPGELFF
few NA TRBJ1-5 TRBV7-9 TGTGCCAGCAGCTCCTCTGGGGGGTACAATCAGCCCCAGCATTTT CASSSSGGYNQPQHF
NA NA TRBJ2-1 TRBV6-2/TRBV6-3 TGTGCCAGCAGTTACCCCGGCACCTACAATGAGCAGTTCTTC CASSYPGTYNEQFF
few NA TRBJ1-5 TRBV5-1 TGCGCCAGCAGCCCGGGACACACCGACTATAGCAATCAGCCCCAGCATTTT CASSPGHTDYSNQPQHF
few TRBD2 TRBJ2-1 TRBV6-1 TGTGCCAGCAGTCCCCTTGGCGGGAGGACCGTGAACAATGAGCAGTTCTTC CASSPLGGRTVNNEQFF
NA TRBD1 TRBJ1-1 TRBV7-8 TGTGCCAGCAGACAACACCCGACAGGGGCTTACACTGAAGCTTTCTTT CASRQHPTGAYTEAFF
many TRBD1 TRBJ2-7 TRBV30 TGTGCCTGGGGCCGACAGGGGATGGGCGAGCAGTACTTC CAWGRQGMGEQYF
few NA TRBJ2-7 TRBV16 TGTGCCAGCAGCCAATCTCCTAGCCGGTACTTC CASSQSPSRYF
NA TRBD1 TRBJ1-1 TRBV29-1 TGCAGCGTTGAAGGGACAGGGGGCTCCCCTGAAGCTTTCTTT CSVEGTGGSPEAFF
few NA TRBJ2-1 TRBV2 TGTGCCAGCAGTGACGCGGAATCCTACAATGAGCAGTTCTTC CASSDAESYNEQFF
NA NA TRBJ2-5 TRBV5-6 TGTGCCAGCAGCTTTAATGGGGAGACCCAGTACTTC CASSFNGETQYF
NA NA TRBJ1-2 TRBV28 TGTGCCAGCAGTTTACCGCAGGTTCGCTATGGCTACACCTTC CASSLPQVRYGYTF
NA TRBD2 TRBJ2-1 TRBV2 TGTGCCAGCGGGTCCCTAGCGGGAAGTAATGAGCAGTTCTTC CASGSLAGSNEQFF
NA NA TRBJ2-7 TRBV20-1 TGCAGTGCTAGGCGGGACAGCTCCTACGAGCAGTACTTC CSARRDSSYEQYF
many NA TRBJ2-5 TRBV25-1 TGTGCCAGCAGTGAGACTTCGTACCAAGAGACCCAGTACTTC CASSETSYQETQYF
NA NA TRBJ2-7 TRBV6-2/TRBV6-3 TGTGCCAGCAGTTACTCATGGCAGGGCGCCGGCGAGCAGTACTTC CASSYSWQGAGEQYF
NA TRBD2 TRBJ2-1 TRBV10-3 TGTGCCATCAGTGAGACCTCCCGACTAGCGGGAGCCTACAATGAGCAGTTCTTC CAISETSRLAGAYNEQFF
few TRBD2 TRBJ2-5 TRBV18 TGTGCCAGCTCATCAGGGAGTAGCGGGCAACCTAAAGAGACCCAGTACTTC CASSSGSSGQPKETQYF
few TRBD2 TRBJ2-7 TRBV9 TGTGCCAGCAGCGTAGCCGGGACGGGAGGCTACGAGCAGTACTTC CASSVAGTGGYEQYF
NA NA TRBJ1-1 TRBV2 TGTGCCAGCCAACGGAGGACTTTGAACACTGAAGCTTTCTTT CASQRRTLNTEAFF
NA NA TRBJ2-3 TRBV7-8 TGTGCCAGCAGCTGGGTCGGGATGGGAACCCCTCGCACAGATACGCAGTATTTT CASSWVGMGTPRTDTQYF
NA TRBD2 TRBJ2-3 TRBV6-1 TGTGCCAGCAGGAAACTAGCGGGAGTAGCAGATACGCAGTATTTT CASRKLAGVADTQYF
NA TRBD2 TRBJ2-1 TRBV14 TGTGCCAGCAGCCAAGATTATGGGAGTAGCGGGAGATTCCATGAGCAGTTCTTC CASSQDYGSSGRFHEQFF
NA NA TRBJ1-5 TRBV2 TGTGCCAGCACCGGCGTTTATAGCAATCAGCCCCAGCATTTT CASTGVYSNQPQHF
once NA TRBJ1-4 TRBV14 TGTGCCAGCAGCCAACAAGGGTTGGCTAATGAAAAACTGTTTTTT CASSQQGLANEKLFF
many TRBD2 TRBJ2-7 TRBV20-1 TGCAGTGCTATCAGGACTAGCGGGCTCCCCTACGAGCAGTACTTC CSAIRTSGLPYEQYF
NA TRBD1 TRBJ1-1 TRBV28 TGTGCCAGCAGCCGGGGACAGGCGCTAGCGGCTTTCTTT CASSRGQALAAFF
few NA TRBJ2-3 TRBV6-5 TGTGCCAGCAGTTACGTTCCTGACATTACCACAGATACGCAGTATTTT CASSYVPDITTDTQYF
few NA TRBJ1-1 TRBV5-1 TGCGCCAGCGGCGGGCTTGGGACGGATACTGAAGCTTTCTTT CASGGLGTDTEAFF
NA NA TRBJ2-3 TRBV28 TGTGCCAGCACCCCGGACCCGAAGGCAGATACGCAGTATTTT CASTPDPKADTQYF
once TRBD2 TRBJ2-1 TRBV20-1 TGCAGTGCTAGTCTAGGACTAGCGTTCTACAATGAGCAGTTCTTC CSASLGLAFYNEQFF
NA TRBD2 TRBJ2-1 TRBV7-9 TGTGCCAGCAGCCGTCGACTAGCGGGAGTCCACAATGAGCAGTTCTTC CASSRRLAGVHNEQFF
NA TRBD1 TRBJ2-7 TRBV11-1 TGTGCCTCGAGCAGACAGGGGGAGTCCTACGAGCAGTACTTC CASSRQGESYEQYF
NA TRBD1 TRBJ1-2 TRBV28 TGTGCCAGCAGATCCGGGACAGGGTACCCCTACACCTTC CASRSGTGYPYTF
NA NA TRBJ1-5 TRBV7-2 TGTGCCAGCAGCTTATACCGGACAGAGTATAGCAATCAGCCCCAGCATTTT CASSLYRTEYSNQPQHF
NA NA TRBJ2-1 TRBV11-2 TGTGCCAGCAGCTTACAGGGGTCTCGCGGAGGGTCCTACAATGAGCAGTTCTTC CASSLQGSRGGSYNEQFF
few TRBD1 TRBJ2-7 TRBV5-1 TGCGCCAGCAGAACGGGACAGTTTACCTACGAGCAGTACTTC CASRTGQFTYEQYF
NA NA TRBJ2-1 TRBV5-1 TGCGCCAGCAGCTTGCCCCTGGCTCCCCTGTTCTACAATGAGCAGTTCTTC CASSLPLAPLFYNEQFF